Below, 22 T cell receptor beta chains from the same sample are listed, as sequenced in a study of blood T cell repertoires in COVID-19. Generated by immunoSEQ multiplex PCR, the TCRdb table keeps only in-frame clones and is missing some. The top ten hold roughly 6.3% of the sample, which has 250,000 to 350,000 clones, 70% to 90% seen once. The specimen was peripheral blood. The receptors stem from a woman in her forties or fifties with COVID-19, enrolled during active disease.

This clone was recorded once. V and J are TRBV19 and TRBJ1-5; TRBD1 matches at 7 bases. The J segment lost 1 base and the V segment lost 7 bases, leaving 16 bases of the junction unmatched. Per the germline V gene, CDR1 is LNHDA and CDR2 is SQIVND (reference sequence). The CDR3 runs to 18 residues. Written as DNA, the CDR3 is TGTGCCAGTAATTGGGACAGCCCCCTTCTTAAAAGCAATCAGCCCCAGCATTTT. This gives the protein CASNWDSPLLKSNQPQHF.

CDR3 sequence: CASSSGAKIQYYEQYF. DNA for the CDR3: TGCGCCAGCAGCTCTGGGGCCAAGATACAGTACTACGAGCAGTACTTC. The rearrangement links TRBV5-1 to TRBJ2-7, with D tentatively TRBD1 (5 bases). V was shortened by 3 bases and J by 3 bases, with 19 bases between the two germline ends. The CDR3 contains 16 residues. CDR1 is SGHRS, CDR2 YFSETQ, per germline.

The J gene is TRBJ2-1, the V gene TRBV9; TRBD1 matches 9 bases. The CDR3 is 14 amino acids. With V trimmed by 4 bases and J by 7 bases, 6 bases remained unmatched. The germline gives CDR1 SGDLS, CDR2 YYNGEE. CDR3 amino acids: CASSPRDRENEQFF. The CDR3 bases are TGTGCCAGCAGCCCCCGGGACAGGGAGAATGAGCAGTTCTTC.

The chain carries TRBV7-9 and TRBJ1-3, with 7 bases lining up with TRBD1. Germline CDR1 is SEHNR and CDR2 is FQNEAQ (reference sequence). This CDR3 has 18 amino acids. The V segment lost 5 bases and the J segment 0 bases; nucleotides outside the gene matches: 13. The CDR3 protein is CASSPTGIVVSSGNTIYF. In nucleotides, the CDR3 is TGTGCCAGCAGCCCGACAGGGATTGTAGTGAGCTCTGGAAACACCATATATTTT.

The V call is TRBV14, the J call TRBJ1-4, with a possible D match to TRBD1 (6 bases). Germline V lookup: CDR1 SGHDN, CDR2 FVKESK. V lost 4 bases to trimming and J lost 3 bases, with 15 bases between them. The CDR3 totals 16 residues. The CDR3 nucleotides read TGTGCCAGCAGCCGAATACAGGGTTCGGCTAATGAAAAACTGTTTTTT. Translation gives CASSRIQGSANEKLFF.

The V call is TRBV6-6, the J call TRBJ1-6, with D possibly TRBD1 on 5 matching bases. V was trimmed by 2 bases and J by 7 bases, leaving 12 bases between them. CDR1 and CDR2 (germline): MNHNY, SVGAGI (reference sequence). This CDR3 contains 15 residues. The CDR3 sequence is CASSYGGNVNSPLHF. The DNA for the CDR3 is TGTGCCAGCAGTTACGGGGGGAATGTCAATTCACCCCTCCACTTT.

This rearrangement joins TRBV4-1 to TRBJ2-1, with TRBD2 matching over 13 bases. The CDR3 is 19 residues long. CDR1 is MGHRA, CDR2 YSYEKL, per germline. V was clipped by 2 bases and J by 0 bases; unmatched bases: 7. The CDR3 loop is CASSQNHWTSGSSYNEQFF. As DNA, the CDR3 is TGCGCCAGCAGCCAAAATCACTGGACTAGCGGGAGCTCCTACAATGAGCAGTTCTTC.

The chain couples TRBV12-1 to TRBJ2-7; the table's D call, TRBD1, has no DNA check behind it. TRBV12-1 is deemed a pseudogene. This CDR3 region has 13 residues. CDR3 nucleotides: TGTGCCAGCAGCTTACAGGTAAGAGGCGAGCAGTACTTC. Translating gives CASSLQVRGEQYF.

The chain uses TRBV4-2 and TRBJ1-6; 7 positions match TRBD1. The CDR3 is 18 amino acids. From germline, CDR1 is LGHNA and CDR2 YNFKEQ. V was clipped by 0 bases and J by 10 bases; unmatched bases: 15. The CDR3 nucleotides read TGTGCCAGCAGCCAAGAGGTACAGAGGGGGCGCTTGGTCTCACCCCTCCACTTT. Its translation: CASSQEVQRGRLVSPLHF.

This chain connects TRBV2 to TRBJ2-1; tentative D call: TRBD1 (5 bases). V dropped 6 bases and J dropped 5 bases, with 20 bases sitting between them. Germline lookup yields CDR1 SNHLY and CDR2 FYNNEI. This CDR3 has 16 residues. DNA of the CDR3: TGTGCCAGCAGCTCCTTCAGGGCAGGGATTGACAATGAGCAGTTCTTC. This encodes CASSSFRAGIDNEQFF.

V is TRBV10-3 and J is TRBJ2-5; 14 bases map to TRBD2. V was clipped by 5 bases and J by 1 base; unmatched bases: 3. The germline gives CDR1 ENHRY, CDR2 SYGVKD. The length of the CDR3 is 16 residues. The CDR3 nucleotides are TGTGCCATCAGTACCGGGACTAGCGGGAGCCAAGAGACCCAGTACTTC. Protein sequence: CAISTGTSGSQETQYF.

This chain uses TRBV11-3 with TRBJ2-4, with a possible D match to TRBD1 (6 bases). Trimming cost V 5 bases and J 0 bases, with 14 bases left between them. Germline V CDR1 and CDR2: SGHNT, YENEEA. CDR3 size: 16 residues. CDR3 loop: CASSPTGTLAKNIQYF. The CDR3 DNA is TGTGCCAGCAGCCCGACAGGAACTCTAGCCAAAAACATTCAGTACTTC.

The J gene is TRBJ1-3, the V gene TRBV6-6; D is unresolved. Per germline, CDR1 MNHNY and CDR2 SVGAGI (reference sequence). This CDR3 contains 14 residues. V gave up 11 bases and J gave up 0 bases, with 14 bases separating them. Here the CDR3 reads CAVNARSSGNTIYF. CDR3 nucleotides: TGTGCCGTAAACGCACGGAGCTCTGGAAACACCATATATTTT.

This chain joins TRBV5-1 and TRBJ2-3, with 15 bases matching TRBD2. The CDR3 is 17 amino acids. J lost 3 bases, V lost 7 bases, and 9 bases had no gene match. Germline lookup yields CDR1 SGHRS and CDR2 YFSETQ. This CDR3 reads CASSSGTSGRRTDTQYF. For the CDR3, the DNA is TGCGCCAGCTCTAGTGGGACTAGCGGGAGGCGGACAGATACGCAGTATTTT.

This clone came up once. This chain uses TRBV6-5 with TRBJ1-6, with 10 bases fitting TRBD1. This CDR3 spans 14 amino acids. CDR1 and CDR2 (germline): MNHEY, SVGAGI. V gave up 8 bases and J gave up 6 bases; unmatched junction bases: 4. The CDR3 DNA sequence: TGTGCCAGCCTCCGGGACAGGGGTAATTCACCCCTCCACTTT. Translation gives CASLRDRGNSPLHF.

This chain links TRBV6-1 with TRBJ2-7, with D hard to call. The germline CDR1 and CDR2 sequences are MNHNS and SASEGT. V lost 1 base, J lost 5 bases, and 15 bases lay in between. The CDR3 length is 15 residues. The CDR3 DNA reads TGTGCCAGCAGTGAAGGCCAGGTCGGTTCCCACGAGCAGTACTTC. The encoded protein is CASSEGQVGSHEQYF.

The chain uses TRBV18 and TRBJ2-7; 7 nucleotides agree with TRBD1. This CDR3 region has 16 residues. Trimming took 2 bases from V and 2 from J; bases not matched to a gene: 9. Germline assignment: CDR1 KGHSH and CDR2 LQKENI. CDR3 sequence (DNA): TGTGCCAGCTCACCAACCGACAGGGTGGAAGCCTACGAGCAGTACTTC. It yields the protein CASSPTDRVEAYEQYF.

The V call is TRBV4-3, the J call TRBJ1-2, with TRBD1 identical over 12 bases. Germline CDR1 is LGHNA and CDR2 is YSLEER. This CDR3 has 16 amino acids. With V trimmed by 4 bases and J by 4 bases, 7 bases remained unmatched. CDR3: CASSRDRGPSGYGYTF. The DNA of the CDR3 is TGCGCCAGCAGCCGGGACAGGGGGCCATCAGGCTATGGCTACACCTTC.

The V and J genes are TRBV11-2 and TRBJ1-2, with D maybe TRBD1 (6 bases). Trimming stripped 1 base from V and 4 bases from J, with 13 bases between. The CDR3 has 15 residues. Germline CDR1 and CDR2: SGHAT and FQNNGV. CDR3 nucleotide sequence: TGTGCCAGCAGCTTAGTAGACACAGGGCTCTATGGCTACACCTTC. This translates into CASSLVDTGLYGYTF.

This clone was seen more than once but under ten times. The rearrangement uses TRBV6-1 and TRBJ1-6; a possible D gene is TRBD1 (5 bases). Germline CDR1 and CDR2: MNHNS and SASEGT. The CDR3 loop spans 13 amino acids. The ends were cut back, 2 bases at V and 13 bases at J, with 12 bases in the middle. Here the CDR3 DNA reads TGTGCCAGCAGTGAATTTAGGGGTCGGCCCCTCCACTTT. It translates to CASSEFRGRPLHF.

V and J are TRBV21-1 and TRBJ2-5; the table's D call, TRBD1, was not checked against the DNA. TRBV21-1 is a documented pseudogene. CDR3 length: 12 amino acids. CDR3 sequence (DNA): TGTGCCAGCAAGGAAGGGGCAGAGACCCAGTACTTC. Its translation: CASKEGAETQYF.

This clone was observed once. The rearrangement uses TRBV29-1 and TRBJ2-1; D gene ambiguous. Trimming removed 1 base from V and 7 bases from J, with 5 bases in between. The CDR3 has 11 residues. Germline V gives CDR1 SQVTM, CDR2 ANQGSEA. This chain's CDR3 is CSVEVINEQFF. The CDR3 DNA follows: TGCAGCGTTGAAGTTATAAATGAGCAGTTCTTC.